The rows below give T cell receptor beta chains drawn from one sample of a study of T cells after yellow fever vaccination. TCRdb used MiXCR to reprocess the 5' RACE reads, holding one entry per CDR3 protein. Of approximately 330,000 distinct CDR3 sequences in the sample, roughly an eighth were seen once. Sequences were derived from CD4+ T cells sorted from PBMCs, sampled 15 days after the yellow fever booster vaccination. The receptors were sampled from a man in his late teens or twenties who received the YFV17D yellow fever vaccine. The CDR3 runs from the conserved cysteine through the conserved F or W. A D gene is named only where the DNA matches it firmly. Clone size is given for some rows only: seen once, a few or many times, or a class if the clone is expanded.

d_gene: -
v_gene: TRBV9
j_gene: TRBJ1-6
abundance: -
CDR3nt: TGTGCCAGCAGCGTAGGACAGACTCCGGAATCACCCCTCCACTTT
CDR3aa: CASSVGQTPESPLHF

d_gene: -
v_gene: TRBV30
j_gene: TRBJ1-1
abundance: -
CDR3nt: TGTGCTAGGCGGGGGAGGAACACTGAAGCTTTCTTT
CDR3aa: CARRGRNTEAFF

d_gene: -
v_gene: TRBV14
j_gene: TRBJ1-2
abundance: -
CDR3nt: TGTGCCAGCAGCCAAGGACTCCTCTATGGCTACACCTTC
CDR3aa: CASSQGLLYGYTF

d_gene: TRBD1
v_gene: TRBV29-1
j_gene: TRBJ2-1
abundance: -
CDR3nt: TGCAGCGGCCGGGACAGGGGGCACTACAATGAGCAGTTCTTC
CDR3aa: CSGRDRGHYNEQFF

d_gene: TRBD1
v_gene: TRBV19
j_gene: TRBJ1-1
abundance: many
CDR3nt: TGTGCCAGTAGTACTCGGGACAGTCGGACCACTGAAGCTTTCTTT
CDR3aa: CASSTRDSRTTEAFF

d_gene: -
v_gene: TRBV6-2/TRBV6-3
j_gene: TRBJ1-5
abundance: -
CDR3nt: TGTGCCAGCAGTGGACCGGCGGGATCTAGCAATCAGCCCCAGCATTTT
CDR3aa: CASSGPAGSSNQPQHF

d_gene: -
v_gene: TRBV5-1
j_gene: TRBJ2-7
abundance: few
CDR3nt: TGCGCCAGCAGCTTCGGAGCCTACGAGCAGTACTTC
CDR3aa: CASSFGAYEQYF

d_gene: -
v_gene: TRBV5-1
j_gene: TRBJ2-5
abundance: -
CDR3nt: TGCGCCAGCAGCTTGGCCGGGGCTAGTTCTGAGACCCAGTACTTC
CDR3aa: CASSLAGASSETQYF

d_gene: -
v_gene: TRBV25-1
j_gene: TRBJ2-7
abundance: few
CDR3nt: TGTGCCAGCAGTGAATCAGGGTTCGAGCAGTACTTC
CDR3aa: CASSESGFEQYF

d_gene: TRBD1
v_gene: TRBV7-6
j_gene: TRBJ2-2
abundance: -
CDR3nt: TGTGCCAGCAGCTTAGTTTGGGACAGGTCCGGAGGGGAGCTGTTTTTT
CDR3aa: CASSLVWDRSGGELFF

d_gene: -
v_gene: TRBV18
j_gene: TRBJ2-3
abundance: few
CDR3nt: TGTGCCAGCTCACCACTTTTTCGGAGCACAGATACGCAGTATTTT
CDR3aa: CASSPLFRSTDTQYF

d_gene: -
v_gene: TRBV4-1
j_gene: TRBJ2-2
abundance: many
CDR3nt: TGCGCCAGCAGCCAAGAATTATCCCGGGAGCTGTTTTTT
CDR3aa: CASSQELSRELFF

d_gene: TRBD1
v_gene: TRBV23-1
j_gene: TRBJ2-2
abundance: few
CDR3nt: TGCGCCAGCAGTCTGGAGGGGACAGGGGCCGGGGAGCTGTTTTTT
CDR3aa: CASSLEGTGAGELFF

d_gene: TRBD2
v_gene: TRBV20-1
j_gene: TRBJ2-5
abundance: -
CDR3nt: TGCAGTGCCCCCCCCCGGACTAGCGGGGGGGCTGGGACCCAGTACTTC
CDR3aa: CSAPPRTSGGAGTQYF

d_gene: -
v_gene: TRBV13
j_gene: TRBJ1-1
abundance: -
CDR3nt: TGTGCCAGCGGCCACAGGCGTCACACTGAAGCTTTCTTT
CDR3aa: CASGHRRHTEAFF

d_gene: TRBD1
v_gene: TRBV10-3
j_gene: TRBJ1-6
abundance: many
CDR3nt: TGTGCCATCAGTGATGACAGGGGCGCATATAATTCACCCCTCCACTTT
CDR3aa: CAISDDRGAYNSPLHF

d_gene: -
v_gene: TRBV10-3
j_gene: TRBJ2-3
abundance: -
CDR3nt: TGTGCCATCAGTGTTACGGGGGCAGATACGCAGTATTTT
CDR3aa: CAISVTGADTQYF

d_gene: -
v_gene: TRBV5-3
j_gene: TRBJ2-3
abundance: -
CDR3nt: TGTGCCAGAGCAGACTCGACAGATACGCAGTATTTT
CDR3aa: CARADSTDTQYF

d_gene: -
v_gene: TRBV7-2
j_gene: TRBJ2-4
abundance: -
CDR3nt: TGTGCCAGCAGCTTAGTACTGCCCCTAAACATTCAGTACTTC
CDR3aa: CASSLVLPLNIQYF

d_gene: TRBD1
v_gene: TRBV28
j_gene: TRBJ2-1
abundance: -
CDR3nt: TGTGCCAGCAGCTCCAGGCTAGGGGGCCTTGAGTTCTTC
CDR3aa: CASSSRLGGLEFF

d_gene: -
v_gene: TRBV6-5
j_gene: TRBJ1-2
abundance: -
CDR3nt: TGTGCCAGCAGGCCAGGGGCAGGGGGCTACACCTTC
CDR3aa: CASRPGAGGYTF

d_gene: -
v_gene: TRBV5-5
j_gene: TRBJ2-2
abundance: -
CDR3nt: TGTGCCAGCAGCTTCGGAGAAGACAGGACCGGGGAGCTGTTTTTT
CDR3aa: CASSFGEDRTGELFF

d_gene: TRBD1
v_gene: TRBV13
j_gene: TRBJ2-7
abundance: -
CDR3nt: TGTGCCAGCAGTTCCGACAGGGGCCTTGGCGAGCAGTACTTC
CDR3aa: CASSSDRGLGEQYF

d_gene: -
v_gene: TRBV10-2
j_gene: TRBJ1-5
abundance: few
CDR3nt: TGCGCCAGCAGTGAGGAGGCCAACCTTCAGAATCAGCCCCAGCATTTT
CDR3aa: CASSEEANLQNQPQHF

d_gene: TRBD1
v_gene: TRBV7-6
j_gene: TRBJ1-1
abundance: -
CDR3nt: TGTGCCAGCAGTTTTTCACAGGGGCACATGAACACTGAAGCTTTCTTT
CDR3aa: CASSFSQGHMNTEAFF

d_gene: TRBD2
v_gene: TRBV12-3/TRBV12-4
j_gene: TRBJ2-1
abundance: many
CDR3nt: TGTGCCAGCAGTGCGCTTCCTGGGCGGGGGAGCTCCTACAATGAGCAGTTCTTC
CDR3aa: CASSALPGRGSSYNEQFF

d_gene: TRBD1
v_gene: TRBV5-4
j_gene: TRBJ2-5
abundance: -
CDR3nt: TGTGCCAGCAGCCAGACAGGGGTAGGAAGAATAGAGACCCAGTACTTC
CDR3aa: CASSQTGVGRIETQYF

d_gene: -
v_gene: TRBV5-1
j_gene: TRBJ1-2
abundance: few
CDR3nt: TGCGCCAGCAGCCCGGGACGAAGGACCCGAAACAGGCCAAACTATGGCTACACCTTC
CDR3aa: CASSPGRRTRNRPNYGYTF

d_gene: TRBD1
v_gene: TRBV5-5
j_gene: TRBJ1-4
abundance: -
CDR3nt: TGTGCCAGCAGCCCGGGCGGCTCAGGGGGACGGAAGGAAAAACTGTTTTTT
CDR3aa: CASSPGGSGGRKEKLFF

d_gene: -
v_gene: TRBV6-5
j_gene: TRBJ2-3
abundance: few
CDR3nt: TGTGCCAGCAGGTACACTTTTGACCCGACCCTAACGCAGTATTTT
CDR3aa: CASRYTFDPTLTQYF

d_gene: -
v_gene: TRBV6-5
j_gene: TRBJ1-6
abundance: -
CDR3nt: TGTGCCAGCAGTTACATCAGGACTAATTCACCCCTCCACTTT
CDR3aa: CASSYIRTNSPLHF

d_gene: -
v_gene: TRBV5-1
j_gene: TRBJ1-1
abundance: many
CDR3nt: TGCGCCAGCAGTCTGGTTGATTTCAACACTGAAGCTTTCTTT
CDR3aa: CASSLVDFNTEAFF

d_gene: -
v_gene: TRBV7-2
j_gene: TRBJ1-1
abundance: few
CDR3nt: TGTGCCAGCAGCTTAGGCGGGGGGCAAACTGAAGCTTTCTTT
CDR3aa: CASSLGGGQTEAFF

d_gene: TRBD1
v_gene: TRBV20-1
j_gene: TRBJ2-7
abundance: once
CDR3nt: TGCAGTGCTAGAGAGAGGCCCTCGACAGGGCGGTACGAGCAGTACTTC
CDR3aa: CSARERPSTGRYEQYF

d_gene: -
v_gene: TRBV3-1
j_gene: TRBJ2-2
abundance: few
CDR3nt: TGTGCCAGCAGCCAAGAAGGGAGGGAGCTGTTTTTT
CDR3aa: CASSQEGRELFF

d_gene: -
v_gene: TRBV4-1
j_gene: TRBJ2-5
abundance: few
CDR3nt: TGCGCCAGCAGCCAAGATTCCCGGGGTATAGAGACCCAGTACTTC
CDR3aa: CASSQDSRGIETQYF

d_gene: -
v_gene: TRBV3-1
j_gene: TRBJ2-7
abundance: many
CDR3nt: TGTGCCAGCAGCCAAGAACAGGGGCGGGGGCAGTACTTC
CDR3aa: CASSQEQGRGQYF

d_gene: TRBD2
v_gene: TRBV7-8
j_gene: TRBJ2-3
abundance: -
CDR3nt: TGTGCCAGCAGCCCAGGCGTCGCTAGCGGCGGGGGGCCCACAGATACGCAGTATTTT
CDR3aa: CASSPGVASGGGPTDTQYF

d_gene: -
v_gene: TRBV15
j_gene: TRBJ2-3
abundance: few
CDR3nt: TGTGCCACCAGCGTGCTGACTTGGAGCACAGATACGCAGTATTTT
CDR3aa: CATSVLTWSTDTQYF

d_gene: -
v_gene: TRBV4-1
j_gene: TRBJ1-5
abundance: many
CDR3nt: TGCGCCAGCAGCCAATTGTCGTCAGTGGGTCAGCCCCAGCATTTT
CDR3aa: CASSQLSSVGQPQHF

d_gene: TRBD2
v_gene: TRBV7-2
j_gene: TRBJ2-3
abundance: many
CDR3nt: TGTGCCAGCAGCTTTTCAGCGGGAATTGAGCGTCGGGATACGCAGTATTTT
CDR3aa: CASSFSAGIERRDTQYF

d_gene: -
v_gene: TRBV5-5
j_gene: TRBJ1-1
abundance: few
CDR3nt: TGTGCCAGCAGCTTTCGGGGGGAGGGCACTGAAGCTTTCTTT
CDR3aa: CASSFRGEGTEAFF

d_gene: TRBD2
v_gene: TRBV6-5
j_gene: TRBJ2-3
abundance: -
CDR3nt: TGTGCCAGCAGACCTAGCGGGGGGGTCTCCACAGATACGCAGTATTTT
CDR3aa: CASRPSGGVSTDTQYF

d_gene: -
v_gene: TRBV6-5
j_gene: TRBJ2-5
abundance: few
CDR3nt: TGTGCCAGCAGTTACGGAGAGGGACGGTACCAAGAGACCCAGTACTTC
CDR3aa: CASSYGEGRYQETQYF

d_gene: TRBD1
v_gene: TRBV12-3/TRBV12-4
j_gene: TRBJ1-6
abundance: -
CDR3nt: TGTGCCAGCAGCTCCCGACAGGGGGCGACCCGAGGTTCACCCCTCCACTTT
CDR3aa: CASSSRQGATRGSPLHF